This T cell receptor (beta chain) is drawn from a study of blood T cell repertoires in COVID-19. Authors' analysis steps: Nucleated cell counts were estimated from reference gene primer amplification. Measured with immunoSEQ multiplex PCR; TCRdb has only the in-frame clones, and not every one. That table gives V, J and clone size, and the DNA gave D and trimming. The table includes some 380,000 clones, 90% detected once. Germline V gene sequence: CDR1 LGHNA, CDR2 YNFKEQ. There are 12 residues in the CDR3. V dropped 2 bases and J dropped 4 bases, with 6 bases sitting between them. The chain has TRBV4-2 and TRBJ2-7; D is undetermined. The source of this sequence is a young man with active or convalescent COVID-19. The sequenced sample was peripheral blood. The CDR3 coding sequence is TGTGCCAGCAGCCAAACAAAGTACGAGCAGTACTTC. Amino acid sequence: CASSQTKYEQYF.